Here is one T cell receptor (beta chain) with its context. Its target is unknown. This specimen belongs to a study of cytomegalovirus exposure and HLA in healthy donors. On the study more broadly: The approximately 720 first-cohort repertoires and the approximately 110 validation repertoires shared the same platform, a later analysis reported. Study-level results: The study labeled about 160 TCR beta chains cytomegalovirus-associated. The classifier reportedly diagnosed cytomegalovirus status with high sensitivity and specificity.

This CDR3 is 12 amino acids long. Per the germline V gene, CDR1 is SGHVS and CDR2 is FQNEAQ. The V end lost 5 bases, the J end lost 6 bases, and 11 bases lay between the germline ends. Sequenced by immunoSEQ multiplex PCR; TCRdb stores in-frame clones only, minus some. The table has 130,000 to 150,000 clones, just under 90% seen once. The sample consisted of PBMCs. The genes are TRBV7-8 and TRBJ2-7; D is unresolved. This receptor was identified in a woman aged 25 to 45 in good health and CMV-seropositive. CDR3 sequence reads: CASSLRLGEQYF. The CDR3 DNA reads TGTGCCAGCAGCCTTCGACTGGGCGAGCAGTACTTC.